The 14 T cell receptor beta chains below were found in one sample sequenced in a study of CD8+ T cells in alopecia areata. After isolation, RNA underwent reverse transcription to generate cDNA as the sequencing template. Repertoires were generated with immunoSEQ multiplex PCR, while TCRdb's copy carries only in-frame clones and drops some. Here the sample spans 150,000 or so clones, 58% being singletons. The sample consisted of CD4+ T cells sorted from blood, taken at week 0. Every receptor here comes from a human donor with alopecia areata.

V and J are TRBV7-9 and TRBJ2-3, with D hard to call. The V end lost 7 bases, the J end lost 2 bases, and 13 bases lay between the germline ends. Germline V gene data show CDR1 as SEHNR and CDR2 as FQNEAQ (reference sequence). This CDR3 spans 14 amino acids. Here the CDR3 DNA reads TGTGCCAGCACCCCAGGCTTGACCACAGATACGCAGTATTTT. Translating it yields CASTPGLTTDTQYF. Together with reference TRBV7-9 and TRBJ2-3, the CDR3 gives the full variable domain: DTGVSQNPRHKITKRGQNVTFRCDPISEHNRLYWYRQTLGQGPEFLTYFQNEAQLEKSRLLSDRFSAERPKGSFSTLEIQRTEQGDSAMYLCASTPGLTTDTQYFGPGTRLTVL.

This clone has at least ten counts. The rearrangement uses TRBV19 and TRBJ2-1; 7 bases are a match to TRBD2. The germline V gene encodes CDR1 LNHDA and CDR2 SQIVND (reference sequence). V shed 4 bases, J shed 0 bases, and the junction held 3 bases outside the gene matches. CDR3 size: 15 residues. The CDR3 sequence is CASSNLAASYNEQFF. Here the CDR3 DNA reads TGTGCCAGTAGTAACCTAGCGGCCTCCTACAATGAGCAGTTCTTC.

This clone came up a few times. The chain is built from TRBV16 and TRBJ2-1; unclear D gene. The CDR3 runs 12 residues. Trimming removed 6 bases from V and 12 bases from J, with 15 bases in between. CDR1 KGHSY and CDR2 FQNENV come from the germline V gene. The CDR3 DNA reads TGTGCCAGCAGTCGAGACACCACGGGGCAGTTCTTC. Encoded protein: CASSRDTTGQFF.

V and J are TRBV5-1 and TRBJ2-1, with 7 bases identical to TRBD1. CDR1 and CDR2 (germline): SGHRS, YFSETQ. CDR3 length equals 15 residues. The V segment lost 4 bases and the J segment 0 bases; nucleotides outside the gene matches: 4. CDR3: CASSPTGSSYNEQFF. The DNA for the CDR3 is TGCGCCAGCAGCCCGACAGGGAGCTCCTACAATGAGCAGTTCTTC. Variable domain in full (rest from reference TRBV5-1 and TRBJ2-1): KAGVTQTPRYLIKTRGQQVTLSCSPISGHRSVSWYQQTPGQGLQFLFEYFSETQRNKGNFPGRFSGRQFSNSRSEMNVSTLELGDSALYLCASSPTGSSYNEQFFGPGTRLTVL.

The rearrangement joins TRBV11-2 to TRBJ2-1; a possible D gene is TRBD2 (6 bases). Trimming pared 5 bases from V and 5 bases from J, leaving 19 bases between. The CDR3 is 16 residues long. Germline-derived CDR1 and CDR2 are SGHAT and FQNNGV. CDR3 coding DNA: TGTGCCAGCAGCCGTGCCCCTCGGCGGGGCCACAATGAGCAGTTCTTC. It encodes CASSRAPRRGHNEQFF.

This chain's CDR3 is CASSQQGKTEAFF. CDR3 coding DNA: TGCGCCAGCAGCCAACAGGGGAAGACTGAAGCTTTCTTT. J is TRBJ1-1 and V is TRBV5-1, with 7 bases that match TRBD1. The ends lost 4 bases at V and 5 bases at J; junction bases unmatched: 5. In germline, CDR1 is SGHRS, CDR2 YFSETQ. There are 13 residues in the CDR3. Together with reference TRBV5-1 and TRBJ1-1, the CDR3 gives the full variable domain: KAGVTQTPRYLIKTRGQQVTLSCSPISGHRSVSWYQQTPGQGLQFLFEYFSETQRNKGNFPGRFSGRQFSNSRSEMNVSTLELGDSALYLCASSQQGKTEAFFGQGTRLTVV.

The V and J genes are TRBV30 and TRBJ1-1, with unresolved D. The CDR3 consists of 12 residues. V was trimmed by 0 bases and J by 5 bases, leaving 7 bases between them. The germline CDR1 and CDR2 sequences are GTSNPN and SVGIG (reference sequence). This CDR3 is CAWSVIGTEAFF. CDR3 nucleotides: TGTGCCTGGAGTGTAATTGGAACTGAAGCTTTCTTT.

The chain joins TRBV7-8 to TRBJ1-6; no clear D gene. V was pared by 4 bases and J by 7 bases, with 8 bases between. The CDR3 loop spans 13 amino acids. Germline V lookup: CDR1 SGHVS, CDR2 FQNEAQ. The CDR3 sequence is CASSSGGNSPLHF. Written as DNA, the CDR3 is TGTGCCAGCAGCTCGGGTGGGAATTCACCCCTCCACTTT.

V gene TRBV18 combines with J gene TRBJ2-5; D is uncertain. Trimming took off 3 bases at V and 5 bases at J, with 10 bases between the two ends. This CDR3 region has 13 residues. Germline assignment: CDR1 KGHSH and CDR2 LQKENI. CDR3 DNA sequence: TGTGCCAGCTCACCGGGATTATTGGAGACCCAGTACTTC. It is translated as CASSPGLLETQYF. Combining the CDR3 with reference TRBV18 and TRBJ2-5 gives the whole variable domain NAGVMQNPRHLVRRRGQEARLRCSPMKGHSHVYWYRQLPEEGLKFMVYLQKENIIDESGMPKERFSAEFPKEGPSILRIQQVVRGDSAAYFCASSPGLLETQYFGPGTRLLVL.

This rearrangement joins TRBV7-2 to TRBJ2-2; 8 bases fit TRBD1. The germline gives CDR1 SGHTA, CDR2 FQGNSA. The CDR3 is 15 amino acids. The junction had 3 bases not matched to a gene; V was cut back by 5 bases and J by 1 base. The CDR3 DNA sequence: TGTGCCAGCAGCCTGGGGACAGGGAACACCGGGGAGCTGTTTTTT. This gives the protein CASSLGTGNTGELFF.

The chain has TRBV7-8 and TRBJ1-5; TRBD1 agrees at 7 bases. Germline-derived CDR1 and CDR2 are SGHVS and FQNEAQ. J was trimmed by 2 bases and V by 6 bases; bases with no gene match: 4. The CDR3 contains 14 residues. CDR3 sequence: CASSFGQGNQPQHF. The CDR3 bases are TGTGCCAGCAGTTTCGGACAGGGCAATCAGCCCCAGCATTTT.

The chain carries TRBV2 and TRBJ2-3; D is perhaps TRBD1 or TRBD2 (5 bases each). Per the germline V gene, CDR1 is SNHLY and CDR2 is FYNNEI. CDR3 length: 16 residues. Trimming pared 3 bases from V and 1 base from J, leaving 14 bases between. The DNA for the CDR3 is TGTGCCAGCAGTGAGTTTAGAGGGGTTCGCACAGATACGCAGTATTTT. Translating gives CASSEFRGVRTDTQYF.

This chain joins TRBV7-2 and TRBJ2-5; a weak D match, TRBD2 (6 bases). The CDR3 extends over 14 amino acids. Germline values: CDR1 SGHTA, CDR2 FQGNSA. Trimming took off 1 base at V and 3 bases at J, with 9 bases between the two ends. The CDR3 spells CASSLDRGEETQYF. CDR3 DNA: TGTGCCAGCAGCTTAGACCGCGGGGAAGAGACCCAGTACTTC.

The rearrangement uses TRBV9 and TRBJ2-5; 12 bases map to TRBD2. Germline CDR1 SGDLS, CDR2 YYNGEE. This CDR3 has 16 residues. After removal of 4 bases from V and 0 bases from J, the junction contained 4 bases not matched to a gene. The CDR3 DNA reads TGTGCCAGCAGCTCCCTAGCGGGGGGGCACCAAGAGACCCAGTACTTC. Amino acid sequence: CASSSLAGGHQETQYF.